One and the same sample provided the 29 T cell receptor beta chains below, sequenced in a study of regulatory T cells in long-lasting Graves disease. The time point was: persistent/refractory GD, antithyroid drugs over 5 years with positive TRAb. There was RNA extracted from PBMCs, and the TCR library was made from it. Libraries of TCR beta came from iRepertoire HTBI primers plus Arm-PCR of CDR3 regions. TCRdb redid the calling of the multiplex PCR reads with MiXCR, one entry per CDR3 protein. The sample contains 500,000 to 700,000 distinct CDR3 sequences, roughly 30% of which appear only once. The source material was peripheral blood mononuclear cells (PBMCs), sampled when the disease was refractory, from a patient treated with antithyroid drugs. The source is a female donor with Graves disease.

The rearrangement joins TRBV5-6 to TRBJ2-2; no definite D call. The V end lost 0 bases, the J end lost 15 bases, and 18 bases lay between the germline ends. CDR1 is SGHDT, CDR2 YYEEEE, per germline. The length of the CDR3 is 14 residues. The CDR3 loop is CASSLVGPSSVLFF. The CDR3, as DNA: TGTGCCAGCAGCTTGGTTGGCCCCTCCTCCGTTTTGTTTTTT.

This chain joins TRBV10-3 and TRBJ1-5; 9 bases align to TRBD1. Germline V gene lookup returns CDR1 ENHRY and CDR2 SYGVKD. CDR3 size: 15 residues. Losses at the gene ends were 8 bases for V and 4 bases for J; bases not matched to a gene: 9. This CDR3 is CAIGGEGQGNQPQHF. In DNA form, the CDR3 reads TGTGCCATCGGAGGTGAGGGACAGGGTAATCAGCCCCAGCATTTT.

The V and J genes are TRBV15 and TRBJ1-3, with D possibly being TRBD1 (6 bases). Looked up from germline, CDR1 is LNHNV and CDR2 is YYDKDF (reference sequence). The CDR3 has 18 amino acids. The V end lost 8 bases, the J end lost 1 base, and 24 bases lay between the germline ends. The CDR3 sequence is CATGGGGGPGRSGNTIYF. The CDR3 DNA follows: TGTGCCACCGGAGGGGGTGGAGGGCCCGGGCGTTCTGGAAACACCATATATTTT.

V usage is TRBV6-5 and J usage is TRBJ1-3; no reliable D call. The CDR3 has 14 residues. Trimming shortened V by 4 bases and J by 7 bases, and 14 bases separated the two germline ends. Germline CDR1 reads MNHEY; CDR2 reads SVGAGI. CDR3 amino acids: CASSLEPPGNTIYF. CDR3 DNA sequence: TGTGCCAGCAGTTTAGAACCTCCGGGGAACACCATATATTTT.

As concerns this clonotype: Because it lacks the conserved phenylalanine or tryptophan at the end, this CDR3 is likely a read error. This chain links TRBV12-3 or TRBV12-4 with TRBJ2-7, with D perhaps matching TRBD2 (5 bases). V lost 5 bases, J lost 3 bases, and 11 bases lay in between. The CDR3 extends over 13 amino acids. CDR3 in DNA: TGTGCCAGCAGTCCAGGACTGGGCTACGAGCAGTACTCC. Translating gives CASSPGLGYEQYS.

The rearrangement joins TRBV6-5 to TRBJ1-5; 12 bases map to TRBD1. This CDR3 contains 17 residues. Trimming took 3 bases from V and 7 from J; bases not matched to a gene: 10. Germline V gives CDR1 MNHEY, CDR2 SVGAGI. DNA of the CDR3: TGTGCCAGCAGTTATTGGACCGGGACAGGGGGCCGGCAGCCCCAGCATTTT. Its translation is CASSYWTGTGGRQPQHF.

J is TRBJ2-7 and V is TRBV5-1; possibly TRBD1 for D (6 bases). Germline V lookup: CDR1 SGHRS, CDR2 YFSETQ. The CDR3 is made up of 14 amino acids. Trimming shortened V by 7 bases and J by 0 bases, and 14 bases separated the two germline ends. DNA of the CDR3: TGCGCCAGCTCTACACGGGACACCTCCTACGAGCAGTACTTC. This codes for CASSTRDTSYEQYF.

This chain joins TRBV20-1 and TRBJ1-1, with 9 bases lining up with TRBD1. Trimming removed 6 bases from V and 1 base from J; junction bases left unmatched: 3. In germline, CDR1 is DFQATT, CDR2 SNEGSKA (reference sequence). The CDR3 consists of 13 residues. CDR3 DNA sequence: TGCAGTGCGGGACAGGGTGAGAACACTGAAGCTTTCTTT. Amino acid sequence: CSAGQGENTEAFF.

The chain joins TRBV6-2 or TRBV6-3 to TRBJ2-7; D is perhaps TRBD1 or TRBD2 (6 bases each). The CDR3 length is 16 residues. V shed 2 bases and J shed 3 bases, with 17 bases lying between them. In germline, CDR1 is MNHEY, CDR2 SVGEGT. The CDR3 coding sequence is TGTGCCAGCAGTTACCCAACACCCGGGGGCGGCTACGAGCAGTACTTC. This translates into CASSYPTPGGGYEQYF.

This clonotype was observed a few times. V and J are TRBV19 and TRBJ1-2, with D hard to call. The CDR3 is made up of 13 amino acids. CDR1 and CDR2 (germline): LNHDA, SQIVND (reference sequence). V lost 3 bases and J 5 bases, leaving 10 bases between the germline ends. The CDR3 DNA reads as TGTGCCAGTAGTATTGGGCACGCATATGGCTACACCTTC. It codes for CASSIGHAYGYTF.

The V gene is TRBV12-3 or TRBV12-4, the J gene TRBJ1-5; perhaps TRBD1 as D (5 bases). V was shortened by 3 bases and J by 6 bases, with 15 bases between the two germline ends. The CDR3 length is 15 residues. In nucleotides, the CDR3 is TGTGCCAGCAGTTTCACGTCCAATGGGGGTCAGCCCCAGCATTTT. As protein: CASSFTSNGGQPQHF.

This rearrangement joins TRBV25-1 to TRBJ1-2, with D unclear. CDR3 size: 13 residues. Trimming took off 4 bases at V and 3 bases at J, with 9 bases between the two ends. Looked up from germline, CDR1 is MGHDK and CDR2 is SYGVNS. The CDR3 DNA reads TGTGCCAGCAGTGGGATAGGAGACTATGGCTACACCTTC. Its protein product is CASSGIGDYGYTF.

The chain recombines TRBV7-2 with TRBJ1-2; the D gene is possibly TRBD1 (5 bases). V gave up 5 bases and J gave up 3 bases, with 19 bases separating them. This CDR3 has 16 amino acids. The germline V gene encodes CDR1 SGHTA and CDR2 FQGNSA. The CDR3 sequence is CASSPSRARHYYGYTF. The CDR3 DNA sequence: TGTGCCAGCAGCCCTTCCAGGGCGCGGCACTACTATGGCTACACCTTC.

The chain combines TRBV28 with TRBJ2-2; the D gene is possibly TRBD2 (6 bases). The CDR3 has 15 amino acids. V lost 5 bases, J lost 5 bases, and 15 bases lay in between. Germline CDR1 reads MDHEN; CDR2 reads SYDVKM. The CDR3 spells CASSAPGVRTGELFF. The CDR3 nucleotides are TGTGCCAGCAGTGCACCGGGAGTTCGTACCGGGGAGCTGTTTTTT.

This clonotype was seen only a few times. The chain employs TRBV12-3 or TRBV12-4 and TRBJ1-5; D gene ambiguous. The CDR3 is 14 amino acids. V gave up 6 bases and J gave up 3 bases, with 12 bases separating them. Here the CDR3 reads CASRLGATNQPQHF. DNA of the CDR3: TGTGCCAGCAGACTCGGCGCGACCAATCAGCCCCAGCATTTT.

This clonotype appeared many times. This chain links TRBV28 with TRBJ1-1; D possibly corresponds to TRBD1 (6 bases). The V end lost 5 bases, the J end lost 5 bases, and 9 bases lay between the germline ends. CDR3 length equals 12 residues. The germline CDR1 and CDR2 sequences are MDHEN and SYDVKM. This CDR3 is CASSTDRTEAFF. As DNA, the CDR3 is TGTGCCAGCAGTACCGACAGGACTGAAGCTTTCTTT.

There are a few counts of this clonotype. Sequence at one end of the junction differs from germline and may be a read error. The V and J genes are TRBV7-6 and TRBJ2-7; D is possibly TRBD2 (5 bases). Germline assignment: CDR1 SGHVS and CDR2 FNYEAQ. The CDR3 sequence is 16 residues long. CDR3 nucleotide sequence: TGTGCCAACAGCTCCGCCGGTGAAAGCGGCAAATACGAGCAGTACTTC. This encodes CANSSAGESGKYEQYF. Based on the CDR3 plus reference TRBV7-6 and TRBJ2-7, the full variable domain is GAGVSQSPRYKVTKRGQDVALRCDPISGHVSLYWYRQALGQGPEFLTYFNYEAQQDKSGLPNDRFSAERPEGSISTLTIQRTEQRDSAMYRCANSSAGESGKYEQYFGPGTRLTVT.

The chain joins TRBV2 to TRBJ1-1, with 8 nucleotides matching TRBD1. The length of the CDR3 is 15 residues. The V segment lost 6 bases and the J segment 5 bases; nucleotides outside the gene matches: 11. Germline V lookup: CDR1 SNHLY, CDR2 FYNNEI. DNA for the CDR3: TGTGCCAGCAGCGGACAGGGCTACGTGGGGACTGAAGCTTTCTTT. Residues: CASSGQGYVGTEAFF. Combining the CDR3 with reference TRBV2 and TRBJ1-1 gives the whole variable domain EPEVTQTPSHQVTQMGQEVILRCVPISNHLYFYWYRQILGQKVEFLVSFYNNEISEKSEIFDDQFSVERPDGSNFTLKIRSTKLEDSAMYFCASSGQGYVGTEAFFGQGTRLTVV.

Ten or more counts support this clonotype. The junction shows a germline mismatch at one end, possibly a read error. The chain joins TRBV28 to TRBJ1-1; perhaps TRBD1 as D (5 bases). This CDR3 has 13 amino acids. In germline, CDR1 is MDHEN, CDR2 SYDVKM. CDR3 amino acids: CASSGQKNTEAFF. As DNA, the CDR3 is TGCGCCAGCAGCGGACAAAAGAACACTGAAGCTTTCTTT.

This clonotype was recorded a few times. The J gene is TRBJ2-7, the V gene TRBV20-1; D gene uncertain. The germline V gene encodes CDR1 DFQATT and CDR2 SNEGSKA (reference sequence). This CDR3 comprises 15 residues. V lost 1 base and J 7 bases, leaving 20 bases between the germline ends. The CDR3 nucleotides are TGCAGTGCTAGAGGGCCAGGAGCCACCTATGCGGAGCAGTACTTC. Its translation is CSARGPGATYAEQYF.

V is TRBV6-5 and J is TRBJ1-1, with unresolved D. Trimming took off 2 bases at V and 1 base at J, with 11 bases between the two ends. The CDR3 length is 15 residues. Germline loops: CDR1 MNHEY, CDR2 SVGAGI. This CDR3 reads CASSYATPQNTEAFF. DNA for the CDR3: TGTGCCAGCAGTTACGCAACCCCCCAGAACACTGAAGCTTTCTTT.

This clonotype has only a few counts. The chain joins TRBV27 to TRBJ1-1; a weak D match, TRBD1 (5 bases). V lost 7 bases to trimming and J lost 2 bases, with 14 bases between them. Per the germline V gene, CDR1 is MNHEY and CDR2 is SMNVEV (reference sequence). CDR3 length: 14 residues. The CDR3 region is CASTPGQYNTEAFF. For the CDR3, the DNA is TGTGCCAGCACACCAGGACAATATAACACTGAAGCTTTCTTT.

This clonotype appeared a few times. V gene TRBV30 combines with J gene TRBJ2-2, with D perhaps given as TRBD1 or TRBD2 (5 bases each). Trimming took 0 bases from V and 3 from J, leaving 14 bases between them. CDR3 length: 16 amino acids. Germline CDR1 reads GTSNPN; CDR2 reads SVGIG (reference sequence). CDR3 sequence: CAWSVRRGVDTGELFF. The DNA for the CDR3 is TGTGCCTGGAGTGTACGGAGAGGGGTGGACACCGGGGAGCTGTTTTTT.

The chain employs TRBV4-1 and TRBJ1-6; D is ambiguous. The length of the CDR3 is 15 residues. Germline V gives CDR1 MGHRA, CDR2 YSYEKL. V dropped 0 bases and J dropped 7 bases, with 10 bases sitting between them. CDR3 region: CASSQDWVSNSPLHF. The CDR3 DNA reads TGCGCCAGCAGCCAAGACTGGGTCTCAAATTCACCCCTCCACTTT.

J is TRBJ2-5 and V is TRBV15; D is unresolved. Trimming removed 0 bases at V and 3 bases at J, with 11 bases between. The CDR3 runs 15 residues. CDR1 is LNHNV and CDR2 is YYDKDF in the germline V gene (reference sequence). CDR3 DNA: TGTGCCACCAGCAGAGATAGGACGGCAGAAGAGACCCAGTACTTC. As protein: CATSRDRTAEETQYF.

V usage is TRBV19 and J usage is TRBJ2-7; the match to TRBD2 covers 10 bases. Per germline, CDR1 LNHDA and CDR2 SQIVND (reference sequence). This CDR3 is built from 14 residues. V shed 3 bases and J 3 bases; nucleotides not matched to a gene: 2. The CDR3 sequence: CASSMSSGSYEQYF. As DNA, the CDR3 is TGTGCCAGTAGTATGTCTAGCGGGAGCTACGAGCAGTACTTC.

This clonotype was seen only a few times. V gene TRBV29-1 combines with J gene TRBJ1-2; D uncertain. The CDR3 loop spans 11 amino acids. Looked up from germline, CDR1 is SQVTM and CDR2 is ANQGSEA. V lost 3 bases and J lost 7, with 9 bases in between. CDR3 sequence: CSVDTVGGYTF. In nucleotides, the CDR3 is TGCAGCGTTGATACTGTGGGTGGCTACACCTTC.

CDR3 residues: CSARDAGTGPYEQYF. The DNA for the CDR3 is TGCAGTGCTAGAGATGCCGGGACGGGGCCCTACGAGCAGTACTTC. This chain uses TRBV20-1 with TRBJ2-7, with D perhaps TRBD1 or TRBD2 (5 bases each). V was shortened by 0 bases and J by 2 bases, with 14 bases between the two germline ends. The CDR3 consists of 15 residues. Per the germline V gene, CDR1 is DFQATT and CDR2 is SNEGSKA (reference sequence).

The chain has TRBV7-9 and TRBJ2-7; TRBD1 is a possible D gene (6 bases). Trimming stripped 7 bases from V and 3 bases from J, with 13 bases between. The CDR3 totals 13 residues. Germline loops: CDR1 SEHNR, CDR2 FQNEAQ (reference sequence). CDR3: CASMGASLYEQYF. CDR3 sequence (DNA): TGTGCCAGCATGGGGGCCAGCCTCTACGAGCAGTACTTC.